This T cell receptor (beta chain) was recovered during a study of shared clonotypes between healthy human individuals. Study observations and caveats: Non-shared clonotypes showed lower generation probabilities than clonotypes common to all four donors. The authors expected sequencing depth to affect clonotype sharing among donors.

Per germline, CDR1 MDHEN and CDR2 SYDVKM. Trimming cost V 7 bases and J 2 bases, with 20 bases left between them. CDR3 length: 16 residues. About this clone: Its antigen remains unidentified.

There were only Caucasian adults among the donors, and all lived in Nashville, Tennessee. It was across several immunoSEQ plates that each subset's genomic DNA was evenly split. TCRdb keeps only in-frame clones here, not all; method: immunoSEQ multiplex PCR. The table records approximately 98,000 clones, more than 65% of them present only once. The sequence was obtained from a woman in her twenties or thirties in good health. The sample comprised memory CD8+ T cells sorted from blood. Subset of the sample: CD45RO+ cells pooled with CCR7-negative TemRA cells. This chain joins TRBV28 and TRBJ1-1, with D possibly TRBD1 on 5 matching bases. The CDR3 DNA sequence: TGTGCCAGCACGGCCTCGGGGACTACAGCAAACACTGAAGCTTTCTTT. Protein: CASTASGTTANTEAFF.